This T cell receptor beta chain was recovered during a study of blood T cell repertoires in COVID-19. For the study at large: Acute-phase and convalescent COVID-19 samples originated in the United States, Italy and Spain.

The junction had 8 bases not matched to a gene; V was cut back by 4 bases and J by 1 base. This CDR3 is built from 16 residues. CDR1 SGHDT and CDR2 YYEEEE come from the germline V gene. A single count supports this clone. Original processing notes: The authors estimated nucleated cell counts from reference gene primer amplification. Data came from immunoSEQ multiplex PCR; TCRdb stores just in-frame clones and leaves some out. V, J and clone size were drawn from that table, and D and trimming were deduced from the DNA. The sample includes some 300,000 clones, around 89% of them seen just once. The sequence derives from a woman in her twenties or thirties who had recovered from COVID-19. Sample: peripheral blood. The chain links TRBV5-6 to TRBJ2-3; 8 bases agree with TRBD2. CDR3 residues: CASSPTGRGGTDTQYF. The CDR3, as DNA: TGTGCCAGCAGCCCCACCGGGCGGGGGGGCACAGATACGCAGTATTTT.